This TCR beta chain emerged from a study of vaccination and CD4 T cells after COVID-19. V was shortened by 1 base and J by 2 bases, with 15 bases between the two germline ends. The CDR3 has 16 amino acids. Per the germline V gene, CDR1 is GTSNPN and CDR2 is SVGIG (reference sequence). Sequencing of cultured CD4+ T cell DNA used the Oncomine TCR Beta short-read assay. Using its own MiXCR run on the PCR reads, TCRdb lists one record per CDR3 protein. This table has more than 7,000 distinct CDR3 sequences, 45% to 60% appearing once. Described treatment: roughly 11-day PBMC culture with coronavirus spike peptide pools or control peptides (ViraFEST assay). Dates of PCR positivity, March to December 2020, preceded the US Alpha, Beta and Delta variants. A note on this clonotype: No antigen is known for it.

The V call is TRBV30, the J call TRBJ1-5; no definite D call. This receptor was obtained from a human donor who had recovered from COVID-19. Sequencing was carried out using CD4+ T cells from blood, cultured in vitro. The CDR3 coding sequence is TGTGCCTGGAGTGATGCGACCCTTCTAGGCAATCAGCCCCAGCATTTT. This codes for CAWSDATLLGNQPQHF. The variable domain in full, completed from reference TRBV30 and TRBJ1-5, reads SQTIHQWPATLVQPVGSPLSLECTVEGTSNPNLYWYRQAAGRGLQLLFYSVGIGQISSEVPQNLSASRPQDRQFILSSKKLLLSDSGFYLCAWSDATLLGNQPQHFGDGTRLSIL.